This T cell receptor beta chain is from a study of blood T cell repertoires in COVID-19. Overall study context: Sites across the United States, Italy and Spain contributed samples from acute and convalescent COVID-19. PBMCs, B-cell-depleted T cells, or T cells were the source of the cDNA or gDNA that made up the material.

The Seattle site enrolled patients during active infection and followed them longitudinally. Notes on this clone: This specimen includes other DNA sequences encoding the same CDR3.

In the original analysis: It was from reference gene primer amplification that nucleated cell counts were estimated. The table came from immunoSEQ multiplex PCR; TCRdb's copy has only in-frame clones and leaves some out. V and J calls and clone size are those listed in that table; D and trimming were worked out from the DNA. Of 150,000 or so clones in the sample, 93% were seen once. The CDR3 length is 13 residues. Trimming removed 1 base at V and 7 bases at J, with 7 bases between. The germline gives CDR1 SGHTA, CDR2 FQGNSA. The sequence was obtained from a woman aged 55-70 years with COVID-19, enrolled during active disease. The material sequenced was peripheral blood. The chain recombines TRBV7-2 with TRBJ1-4; no clear D gene. CDR3 loop: CASSLGPGEKLFF. CDR3 DNA: TGTGCCAGCAGCTTAGGCCCAGGTGAAAAACTGTTTTTT.